The 26 T cell receptor beta chains listed next were all sequenced from one sample in a study of beta chain features in type 1 diabetes. Expressed TCRB transcripts were sequenced because the isolated RNA had all been reverse transcribed beforehand. Libraries were prepared by immunoSEQ multiplex PCR; TCRdb keeps only in-frame clonotypes and omits some of them. Here the sample spans about 620,000 clones, roughly 15% being singletons. Sequencing was done on a sample of naive CD4+ T cells from blood. Receptors originate from a man aged 18-30 years in good health.

V usage is TRBV27 and J usage is TRBJ1-2; 8 bases fit TRBD1. This CDR3 has 15 residues. V was pared by 5 bases and J by 4 bases, with 9 bases of the junction left unmatched. Per germline, CDR1 MNHEY and CDR2 SMNVEV (reference sequence). DNA of the CDR3: TGTGCCAGCAGTGCGGACAGGGCAAACGTCTATGGCTACACCTTC. This sequence encodes CASSADRANVYGYTF.

The J gene is TRBJ2-5, the V gene TRBV7-2; tentative D call: TRBD2 (5 bases). Trimming took off 6 bases at V and 5 bases at J, with 7 bases between the two ends. Germline V gene sequence: CDR1 SGHTA, CDR2 FQGNSA. The CDR3 contains 11 residues. The CDR3 region is CASRRGETQYF. As DNA, the CDR3 is TGTGCCAGCAGGCGAGGGGAGACCCAGTACTTC.

This clone was seen only a few times. V is TRBV7-2 and J is TRBJ1-3; 8 nucleotides line up with TRBD1. Germline V gene sequence: CDR1 SGHTA, CDR2 FQGNSA. V lost 5 bases to trimming and J lost 5 bases; unmatched junction nucleotides: 8. This CDR3 has 15 amino acids. This chain's CDR3 is CASSRDRLFRNTIYF. The CDR3, as DNA: TGTGCCAGCAGCCGGGACAGGCTTTTTAGAAACACCATATATTTT.

The chain is built from TRBV7-3 and TRBJ1-1; D is unclear. CDR1 SGHTA and CDR2 FQGTGA come from the germline V gene. The V gene lost 3 bases and the J gene lost 1 base, with 6 bases spanning the gap. This CDR3 has 13 residues. Written as DNA, the CDR3 is TGTGCCAGCAGCTTTCAAAAGAACACTGAAGCTTTCTTT. Amino acid sequence: CASSFQKNTEAFF.

V and J are TRBV4-3 and TRBJ1-4; possible D gene TRBD1, 6 bases. Deletions cut 1 base from V and 3 bases from J, with 12 bases between. There are 16 residues in the CDR3. Looked up from germline, CDR1 is LGHNA and CDR2 is YSLEER. In DNA form, the CDR3 reads TGCGCCAGCAGCCAAGCCCGGGGGCGAGCTAATGAAAAACTGTTTTTT. This codes for CASSQARGRANEKLFF.

V is TRBV29-1 and J is TRBJ1-2; the match to TRBD1 covers 7 bases. CDR3 length equals 11 residues. V was pared by 7 bases and J by 4 bases, with 3 bases of the junction left unmatched. CDR1 is SQVTM and CDR2 is ANQGSEA in the germline V gene. The CDR3 DNA reads TGCAGCGAAGGGACAGCCTATGGCTACACCTTC. This encodes CSEGTAYGYTF.

This clone turned up a few times. The J gene is TRBJ1-5, the V gene TRBV4-2; a possible D gene is TRBD1 (5 bases). The CDR3 has 18 residues. Trimming cost V 1 base and J 0 bases, with 16 bases left between them. Germline V gene sequence: CDR1 LGHNA, CDR2 YNFKEQ. The CDR3 DNA follows: TGTGCCAGCAGCCAAGGATCTCGGGGCCATTATAGCAATCAGCCCCAGCATTTT. Translation gives CASSQGSRGHYSNQPQHF.

A few counts support this clone. V and J are TRBV27 and TRBJ2-7; 7 bases are shared with TRBD2. With 6 bases clipped from V and 4 bases from J, the junction kept 9 bases outside the gene matches. Germline CDR1 and CDR2: MNHEY and SMNVEV (reference sequence). CDR3 size: 14 residues. The CDR3 nucleotides read TGTGCCAGCAGCCGGACTAGTCTTAGTTACGAGCAGTACTTC. Its translation is CASSRTSLSYEQYF.

This clone came up a few times. The rearrangement joins TRBV5-1 to TRBJ2-3, with D possibly matching TRBD2 (6 bases). This CDR3 spans 15 amino acids. V was pared by 5 bases and J by 3 bases, with 16 bases between. Germline CDR1 reads SGHRS; CDR2 reads YFSETQ. CDR3 protein: CASSAGLPVTDTQYF. The CDR3 nucleotides read TGCGCCAGCAGTGCGGGACTTCCGGTGACAGATACGCAGTATTTT.

This clone was observed a few times. The chain couples TRBV10-3 to TRBJ2-2; D tentatively fits TRBD1 or TRBD2 (5 bases each). Germline CDR1 ENHRY, CDR2 SYGVKD. The V end was cut by 0 bases, the J end by 4 bases, with 9 bases between. CDR3 size: 15 residues. The CDR3 protein is CAISESGAGTGELFF. Here the CDR3 DNA reads TGTGCCATCAGTGAGTCCGGGGCGGGCACCGGGGAGCTGTTTTTT.

This clone came up a few times. V gene TRBV27 combines with J gene TRBJ1-1, with a tentative D call TRBD1 (6 bases). V was pared by 6 bases and J by 1 base, with 15 bases between. The CDR3 contains 15 residues. Germline V gene sequence: CDR1 MNHEY, CDR2 SMNVEV (reference sequence). In DNA, the CDR3 is TGTGCCAGCAGGCCGCCGGGACACCCGAACACTGAAGCTTTCTTT. Encoded protein: CASRPPGHPNTEAFF.

A few counts support this clone. CDR3 bases: TGTGCCAGCAGTCCGAGGCATTTGAACACTGAAGCTTTCTTT. Protein: CASSPRHLNTEAFF. This rearrangement joins TRBV2 to TRBJ1-1; no clear D gene. From germline, CDR1 is SNHLY and CDR2 FYNNEI. The CDR3 has 14 residues. V was shortened by 5 bases and J by 0 bases, with 10 bases between the two germline ends.

The chain employs TRBV7-2 and TRBJ1-4, with D perhaps TRBD1 (5 bases). This CDR3 region has 14 residues. The V end lost 3 bases, the J end lost 2 bases, and 7 bases lay between the germline ends. CDR1 is SGHTA, CDR2 FQGNSA, per germline. The CDR3 nucleotides read TGTGCCAGCAGCTTCAGGGCTACTAATGAAAAACTGTTTTTT. Its translation: CASSFRATNEKLFF.

The V gene is TRBV5-1, the J gene TRBJ2-3; 14 nucleotides agree with TRBD2. The V gene's germline CDR1 is SGHRS and CDR2 YFSETQ. The CDR3 length is 17 residues. Trimming removed 2 bases from V and 3 bases from J; junction bases left unmatched: 5. In DNA form, the CDR3 reads TGCGCCAGCAGCTTCTGGACTAGCGGGAGGAGGACAGATACGCAGTATTTT. Amino acid sequence: CASSFWTSGRRTDTQYF.

This clone has a handful of counts. The V call is TRBV27, the J call TRBJ2-7, with 7 bases lining up with TRBD1. This CDR3 region has 14 residues. V dropped 6 bases and J dropped 3; count of bases not matched to a gene: 8. Germline CDR1 is MNHEY and CDR2 is SMNVEV (reference sequence). CDR3 residues: CASRRQGTVYEQYF. The CDR3 region has the DNA TGTGCCAGCAGAAGACAGGGCACTGTCTACGAGCAGTACTTC.

J is TRBJ1-2 and V is TRBV6-4; D ambiguous. The V gene's germline CDR1 is MRHNA and CDR2 SNTAGT. V lost 6 bases, J lost 5 bases, and 10 bases lay in between. The CDR3 covers 12 residues. This chain's CDR3 is CASRKEGYGYTF. The CDR3 DNA reads TGTGCCAGCAGGAAGGAGGGTTATGGCTACACCTTC.

The genes are TRBV6-5 and TRBJ2-7; 7 nucleotides match TRBD2. The CDR3 loop spans 16 amino acids. Germline V gene data show CDR1 as MNHEY and CDR2 as SVGAGI. V trimming: 0 bases; J trimming: 2 bases; junction bases outside the gene matches: 7. The CDR3 DNA sequence: TGTGCCAGCAGTTACTCCGGGGGGAGGGCCACCTACGAGCAGTACTTC. Translated: CASSYSGGRATYEQYF.

The chain uses TRBV7-9 and TRBJ2-7; possibly TRBD2 for D (6 bases). Germline CDR1 and CDR2: SEHNR and FQNEAQ (reference sequence). The ends were cut back, 5 bases at V and 7 bases at J, with 21 bases in the middle. CDR3 size: 15 residues. The CDR3: CASSTLRDREWEQYF. As DNA, the CDR3 is TGTGCCAGCAGCACATTACGGGACCGGGAGTGGGAGCAGTACTTC.

On this clone: Other DNA sequences from this sample encode an identical CDR3 as well. The CDR3 DNA reads as TGTGCCAGCAGCTCGGGACAGGGGTATGGCTACACCTTC. Its protein is CASSSGQGYGYTF. The chain combines TRBV7-3 with TRBJ1-2; 10 bases fit TRBD1. The germline V gene encodes CDR1 SGHTA and CDR2 FQGTGA. J gave up 5 bases and V 4 bases, and 1 base lay outside the gene matches. The CDR3 loop spans 13 amino acids.

J is TRBJ2-5 and V is TRBV7-7; 7 bases line up with TRBD1. Germline CDR1 and CDR2: SSHAT and FNYEAQ (reference sequence). This CDR3 is 12 amino acids long. The ends lost 10 bases at V and 4 bases at J; junction bases unmatched: 6. Here the CDR3 reads CATAGGGETQYF. Written as DNA, the CDR3 is TGTGCCACCGCAGGGGGTGGAGAGACCCAGTACTTC.

The chain combines TRBV15 with TRBJ2-5; no clear D gene. CDR1 and CDR2 from the germline V gene are LNHNV and YYDKDF (reference sequence). The CDR3 consists of 14 residues. V shed 0 bases and J shed 0 bases, with 5 bases lying between them. CDR3 amino acids: CATSRDPYQETQYF. CDR3 DNA: TGTGCCACCAGCAGAGACCCCTACCAAGAGACCCAGTACTTC.

The CDR3 reads CASSGGTGGSGANVLTF. CDR3 DNA: TGTGCCAGCAGCGGCGGGACAGGGGGCAGTGGGGCCAACGTCCTGACTTTC. V is TRBV9 and J is TRBJ2-6, with 12 bases aligning to TRBD1. The ends lost 3 bases at V and 3 bases at J; junction bases unmatched: 4. The CDR3 has 17 amino acids. CDR1 and CDR2 (germline): SGDLS, YYNGEE. The whole variable domain, filled in from reference TRBV9 and TRBJ2-6, reads DSGVTQTPKHLITATGQRVTLRCSPRSGDLSVYWYQQSLDQGLQFLIQYYNGEERAKGNILERFSAQQFPDLHSELNLSSLELGDSALYFCASSGGTGGSGANVLTFGAGSRLTVL.

This clone was counted only a few times. V and J are TRBV19 and TRBJ2-3, with 7 bases lining up with TRBD2. After removal of 5 bases from V and 1 base from J, the junction contained 12 bases not matched to a gene. There are 17 residues in the CDR3. In germline, CDR1 is LNHDA, CDR2 SQIVND (reference sequence). The CDR3 DNA follows: TGTGCCAGTAGTCCCCGGTCGAGCGGGGCGCGCACAGATACGCAGTATTTT. This sequence encodes CASSPRSSGARTDTQYF. The full variable domain, completed using reference TRBV19 and TRBJ2-3, is DGGITQSPKYLFRKEGQNVTLSCEQNLNHDAMYWYRQDPGQGLRLIYYSQIVNDFQKGDIAEGYSVSREKKESFPLTVTSAQKNPTAFYLCASSPRSSGARTDTQYFGPGTRLTVL.

This chain connects TRBV7-2 to TRBJ1-5, with 8 bases lining up with TRBD1. The CDR3 contains 15 residues. CDR1 SGHTA and CDR2 FQGNSA come from the germline V gene. J was trimmed by 3 bases and V by 0 bases; bases with no gene match: 1. This CDR3 is CASSLATGDNQPQHF. In DNA, the CDR3 is TGTGCCAGCAGCTTAGCGACAGGGGACAATCAGCCCCAGCATTTT.

This clone was found a few times. The chain joins TRBV10-3 to TRBJ2-7, with 8 bases aligning to TRBD2. The germline V gene has CDR1 ENHRY and CDR2 SYGVKD. This CDR3 is built from 18 residues. The V gene end was trimmed by 4 bases and the J gene end by 1 base; junction bases not matched to a gene: 15. The CDR3 nucleotides are TGTGCCATCAGTGGGGCTTTATTTAGCGGGATCTTGTCCTACGAGCAGTACTTC. It translates to CAISGALFSGILSYEQYF.

This clone was observed a handful of times. This chain links TRBV5-4 with TRBJ2-1; 8 bases are shared with TRBD1. The junction had 5 bases not matched to a gene; V was cut back by 1 base and J by 5 bases. The CDR3 has 15 residues. Germline V CDR1 and CDR2: SGHNT, YYREEE (reference sequence). The CDR3 DNA reads as TGTGCCAGCAGCTTGTACAGGGGGAGGAACAATGAGCAGTTCTTC. Translation: CASSLYRGRNNEQFF.